The 20 T cell receptor beta chains given below trace back to one sample, sequenced in a study of cytomegalovirus exposure and HLA in healthy donors. The PCR had 60 Vbeta and 13 Jbeta primers. Only in-frame clones appear in the TCRdb table, and some are missing; sequencing was by immunoSEQ multiplex PCR. Here the sample spans about 120,000 clones, roughly four fifths being singletons. Sequencing was performed on PBMCs. All receptors come from a man aged 50 or older in good health and CMV-seropositive.

The V call is TRBV9, the J call TRBJ1-1; tentatively, D is TRBD1 (6 bases). V lost 0 bases, J lost 1 base, and 7 bases lay in between. Germline loops: CDR1 SGDLS, CDR2 YYNGEE. This CDR3 contains 14 residues. The CDR3: CASSVGRGNTEAFF. DNA of the CDR3: TGTGCCAGCAGCGTAGGCAGGGGGAACACTGAAGCTTTCTTT.

The genes are TRBV5-5 and TRBJ2-3; D remains unclear. CDR3 length equals 12 residues. Germline V lookup: CDR1 SGHKS, CDR2 YYEKEE (reference sequence). The V and J ends lost 6 bases and 5 bases respectively, with 10 bases between them. The CDR3 nucleotides read TGTGCCAGCACCCCCCAGGAAGATACGCAGTATTTT. Its protein is CASTPQEDTQYF.

The V and J genes are TRBV15 and TRBJ2-7, with D unresolved. The germline CDR1 and CDR2 sequences are LNHNV and YYDKDF (reference sequence). The CDR3 has 14 residues. Deletions cut 5 bases from V and 3 bases from J, with 14 bases between. CDR3 in amino acids: CATSRSEMIYEQYF. In DNA form, the CDR3 reads TGTGCCACCAGCCGATCGGAGATGATCTACGAGCAGTACTTC.

The chain uses TRBV7-2 and TRBJ1-2, with 7 bases identical to TRBD1. CDR3 length: 14 amino acids. J was trimmed by 7 bases and V by 4 bases; bases with no gene match: 9. The germline V gene has CDR1 SGHTA and CDR2 FQGNSA. The CDR3 sequence: CASSSQGVGSGYTF. In DNA, the CDR3 is TGTGCCAGCAGCTCGCAGGGGGTGGGAAGTGGCTACACCTTC.

The chain combines TRBV5-1 with TRBJ1-3; no definite D call. The V gene lost 0 bases and the J gene lost 3 bases, with 7 bases spanning the gap. CDR1 is SGHRS, CDR2 YFSETQ, per germline. The CDR3 covers 14 residues. The CDR3 is CASSLGPVGNTIYF. CDR3 sequence (DNA): TGCGCCAGCAGCTTGGGGCCAGTTGGAAACACCATATATTTT.

With respect to this clone: An end of the junction does not agree with germline; a read error may underlie this. The rearrangement joins TRBV7-7 to TRBJ1-3; unclear D gene. The germline V gene encodes CDR1 SSHAT and CDR2 FNYEAQ (reference sequence). The CDR3 spans 15 residues. Here the CDR3 DNA reads TGTGCTAGCAGCTTAGATGGGAGCTCTGGAAACACCATATATTTT. Translation gives CASSLDGSSGNTIYF. The full variable domain, in which reference TRBV7-7 and TRBJ1-3 provide the parts outside the CDR3, is GAGVSQSPRYKVTKRGQDVTLRCDPISSHATLYWYQQALGQGPEFLTYFNYEAQPDKSGLPSDRFSAERPEGSISTLTIQRTEQRDSAMYRCASSLDGSSGNTIYFGEGSWLTVV.

The chain is built from TRBV11-2 and TRBJ1-2, with 9 nucleotides matching TRBD1. The CDR3 length is 16 residues. V was pared by 2 bases and J by 4 bases, with 8 bases of the junction left unmatched. CDR1 and CDR2 from the germline V gene are SGHAT and FQNNGV. The CDR3 region has the DNA TGTGCCAGCAGCTTAACCGGGGGACAGGGTTCCTATGGCTACACCTTC. This encodes CASSLTGGQGSYGYTF.

V is TRBV29-1 and J is TRBJ1-1, with 7 nucleotides matching TRBD1. Unmatched junction bases numbered 2, after V lost 7 bases and J lost 0 bases. This CDR3 comprises 12 residues. In germline, CDR1 is SQVTM, CDR2 ANQGSEA. CDR3 protein: CSAGQLNTEAFF. CDR3 nucleotides: TGCAGCGCGGGACAGTTGAACACTGAAGCTTTCTTT.

The chain recombines TRBV7-2 with TRBJ2-6; the D gene is possibly TRBD1 (6 bases). The germline V and J ends were trimmed by 6 bases and 4 bases, with 25 bases remaining between them. The CDR3 is made up of 19 amino acids. CDR1 is SGHTA, CDR2 FQGNSA, per germline. The CDR3 DNA reads TGTGCCAGCAGTTCAACCCTGAACAGGGTCTCAGTCGGGGCCAACGTCCTGACTTTC. This gives the protein CASSSTLNRVSVGANVLTF.

The chain recombines TRBV6-5 with TRBJ1-2; tentative D call: TRBD1 (5 bases). The CDR3 totals 12 residues. V dropped 8 bases and J dropped 5 bases, with 12 bases sitting between them. The germline V gene has CDR1 MNHEY and CDR2 SVGAGI. The CDR3 reads CASLTDLYGYTF. The DNA for the CDR3 is TGTGCCAGCCTGACAGACCTTTATGGCTACACCTTC.

The genes are TRBV7-8 and TRBJ1-2, with TRBD1 identical over 7 bases. This CDR3 region has 18 residues. The germline gives CDR1 SGHVS, CDR2 FQNEAQ. After removal of 5 bases from V and 4 bases from J, the junction contained 19 bases not matched to a gene. The CDR3 is CASSDRGQSRSNLYGYTF. CDR3 in DNA: TGTGCCAGCAGCGACCGGGGACAGTCGCGATCGAACCTCTATGGCTACACCTTC.

This clone was seen a few times. V gene TRBV2 combines with J gene TRBJ1-1; D call uncertain. The CDR3 contains 13 residues. Germline CDR1 is SNHLY and CDR2 is FYNNEI. With 5 bases removed from V and 0 bases from J, the gap between germline ends came to 7 bases. Here the CDR3 DNA reads TGTGCCAGCAGTCCAACAGTGAACACTGAAGCTTTCTTT. Translation: CASSPTVNTEAFF.

The J gene is TRBJ2-2, the V gene TRBV5-5; a possible D gene is TRBD2 (5 bases). This CDR3 has 14 residues. Germline CDR1 reads SGHKS; CDR2 reads YYEKEE (reference sequence). Trimming cost V 4 bases and J 4 bases, with 11 bases left between them. Here the CDR3 DNA reads TGTGCCAGCAGCCCCCCGGCGGGCACCGGGGAGCTGTTTTTT. Translation gives CASSPPAGTGELFF.

The chain couples TRBV13 to TRBJ2-7; 12 bases are shared with TRBD1. The V segment lost 2 bases and the J segment 5 bases; nucleotides outside the gene matches: 4. There are 15 residues in the CDR3. Germline V gene sequence: CDR1 PRHDT, CDR2 FYEKMQ (reference sequence). The CDR3 reads CASSLWDRGRHEQYF. The CDR3 DNA follows: TGTGCCAGCAGCTTATGGGACAGGGGGCGCCACGAGCAGTACTTC.

This clone was counted between two and nine times. The J gene is TRBJ1-2, the V gene TRBV2; D is perhaps TRBD1 (5 bases). V shed 0 bases and J shed 10 bases, with 18 bases lying between them. Per germline, CDR1 SNHLY and CDR2 FYNNEI. The CDR3 extends over 15 amino acids. The CDR3 reads CASSEAGRGSGDYTF. The CDR3 DNA reads as TGTGCCAGCAGTGAAGCAGGAAGGGGAAGTGGTGACTACACCTTC. The full variable domain, completed using reference TRBV2 and TRBJ1-2, is EPEVTQTPSHQVTQMGQEVILRCVPISNHLYFYWYRQILGQKVEFLVSFYNNEISEKSEIFDDQFSVERPDGSNFTLKIRSTKLEDSAMYFCASSEAGRGSGDYTFGSGTRLTVV.

This clone was counted a single time. The rearrangement links TRBV20-1 to TRBJ2-7; D is unresolved. This CDR3 is 11 amino acids long. V lost 4 bases to trimming and J lost 6 bases, with 10 bases between them. Looked up from germline, CDR1 is DFQATT and CDR2 is SNEGSKA (reference sequence). In DNA form, the CDR3 reads TGCAGTGCTACGCGCGGTGGCGAGCAGTACTTC. Protein sequence: CSATRGGEQYF.

The count of this clone is one. V is TRBV14 and J is TRBJ2-1; 7 nucleotides line up with TRBD1. Losses at the gene ends were 4 bases for V and 6 bases for J; bases not matched to a gene: 3. The length of the CDR3 is 13 residues. CDR1 SGHDN and CDR2 FVKESK come from the germline V gene. The CDR3 DNA is TGTGCCAGCAGCCGGGACAGATCCAATGAGCAGTTCTTC. It encodes CASSRDRSNEQFF.

This chain connects TRBV19 to TRBJ1-5, with D possibly being TRBD1 (6 bases). CDR1 and CDR2 (germline): LNHDA, SQIVND (reference sequence). V was shortened by 6 bases and J by 6 bases, with 12 bases between the two germline ends. The CDR3 sequence is 13 residues long. The CDR3, as DNA: TGTGCCAGTAGCCAGGGGAGGGGTCAGCCCCAGCATTTT. It specifies CASSQGRGQPQHF.

V and J are TRBV5-1 and TRBJ2-5; D not certain. The V and J ends lost 0 bases and 5 bases respectively, with 5 bases between them. The CDR3 runs to 12 residues. Per germline, CDR1 SGHRS and CDR2 YFSETQ. The CDR3 reads CASSLEAETQYF. The CDR3 nucleotides are TGCGCCAGCAGCTTGGAAGCCGAGACCCAGTACTTC.

V and J are TRBV4-3 and TRBJ2-2; 13 bases are shared with TRBD2. Trimming cost V 0 bases and J 7 bases; bases outside gene matches: 5. The CDR3 has 17 residues. Germline CDR1 and CDR2: LGHNA and YSLEER. DNA of the CDR3: TGCGCCAGCAGCCAAGAACTAGCGGGGGGGCCGCACGGGGAGCTGTTTTTT. It is translated as CASSQELAGGPHGELFF.